Given below is one T cell receptor (beta chain) in context. Germline V lookup: CDR1 SGHTA, CDR2 FQGNSA. The V and J ends lost 0 bases and 7 bases, in that order; junction bases with no gene match: 11. This CDR3 has 17 residues. The sample comes from a study of identical twins. TCRdb re-derived calls from the 5' RACE reads in MiXCR, one entry per CDR3 protein. The repertoire holds some 1,600,000 distinct CDR3 sequences, with 32% as singletons. The source material was cord blood. The origin of this receptor is a newborn girl in good health. The chain recombines TRBV7-2 with TRBJ2-7; 11 bases fit TRBD2. DNA for the CDR3: TGTGCCAGCAGCTTAGCTTTAGCGGGGGGGCCCTACAATGAGCAGTACTTC. It encodes CASSLALAGGPYNEQYF.